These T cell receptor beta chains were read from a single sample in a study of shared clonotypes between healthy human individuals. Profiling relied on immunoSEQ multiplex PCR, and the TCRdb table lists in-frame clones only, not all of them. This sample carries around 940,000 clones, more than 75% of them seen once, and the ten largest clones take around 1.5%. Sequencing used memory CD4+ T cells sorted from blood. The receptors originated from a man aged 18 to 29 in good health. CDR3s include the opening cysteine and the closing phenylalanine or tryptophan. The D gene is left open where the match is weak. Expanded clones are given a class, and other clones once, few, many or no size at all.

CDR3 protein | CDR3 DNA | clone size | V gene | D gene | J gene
CASSSRYEQYF | TGTGCCAGCAGCTCCCGCTACGAGCAGTACTTC | many | TRBV7-2 | - | TRBJ2-7
CASSDAEERGSYEQYF | TGTGCCAGCAGCGACGCCGAGGAGCGCGGGAGCTACGAGCAGTACTTC | - | TRBV5-4 | TRBD2 | TRBJ2-7
CASSQDRTGQPQHF | TGTGCCAGCAGCCAGGACAGGACGGGGCAGCCCCAGCATTTT | - | TRBV11-2 | TRBD1 | TRBJ1-5
CASSASPTSGRGNYNEQFF | TGTGCCAGCAGTGCGTCCCCTACTAGCGGGAGAGGCAACTACAATGAGCAGTTCTTC | few | TRBV2 | TRBD2 | TRBJ2-1
CASREQGWDSPLHF | TGTGCCAGCAGGGAACAGGGATGGGATTCACCCCTCCACTTT | - | TRBV27 | - | TRBJ1-6
CASSPPARDTQYF | TGTGCCAGCTCACCACCGGCTCGGGATACGCAGTATTTT | - | TRBV18 | - | TRBJ2-3
CASSLYGSGGAGSYNEQFF | TGTGCCAGCAGTTTATATGGTTCCGGGGGGGCTGGCTCCTACAATGAGCAGTTCTTC | - | TRBV28 | TRBD2 | TRBJ2-1
CASSYSNRGDSPLHF | TGTGCCAGCAGTTACTCGAACAGGGGAGACTCACCCCTCCACTTT | - | TRBV6-5 | TRBD1 | TRBJ1-6
CASSFHTGTDSTDTQYF | TGCGCCAGCAGCTTTCACACCGGGACGGATAGCACAGATACGCAGTATTTT | - | TRBV5-1 | - | TRBJ2-3
CASSRRDAVNEKLFF | TGTGCCAGCAGTCGCCGGGACGCAGTTAATGAAAAACTGTTTTTT | - | TRBV28 | - | TRBJ1-4
CASSLTTATDTQYF | TGTGCCAGCAGCTTAACAACCGCCACAGATACGCAGTATTTT | - | TRBV7-9 | - | TRBJ2-3
CASSRDLGNTIYF | TGCGCCAGCAGCCGAGACCTTGGAAACACCATATATTTT | once | TRBV4-1 | - | TRBJ1-3
CASSLAQSDEQYF | TGTGCCAGCAGCTTGGCACAGTCCGACGAGCAGTACTTC | few | TRBV5-4 | - | TRBJ2-7
CASSPKAGEQYF | TGTGCCAGCAGCCCAAAGGCCGGCGAGCAGTACTTC | once | TRBV7-8 | - | TRBJ2-7
CASSKREGYYNEQFF | TGTGCCAGCAGTAAACGGGAGGGGTACTACAATGAGCAGTTCTTC | few | TRBV6-4 | TRBD2 | TRBJ2-1
CASSEIGRGYTF | TGTGCCAGCAGTGAGATAGGGCGAGGCTACACCTTC | - | TRBV6-1 | - | TRBJ1-2
CAISELDTFNYGYTF | TGTGCCATCAGTGAGTTAGACACCTTTAACTATGGCTACACCTTC | - | TRBV10-3 | - | TRBJ1-2
CASSQGYGAYEQYF | TGTGCCAGCAGCCAAGGGTACGGTGCCTACGAGCAGTACTTC | - | TRBV14 | - | TRBJ2-7
CASSLDLLAGVYEQYF | TGTGCCAGCAGCTTAGATCTGCTAGCGGGGGTGTACGAGCAGTACTTC | - | TRBV11-2 | TRBD2 | TRBJ2-7
CASSSGQPQETQYF | TGCGCCAGCAGCTCCGGACAGCCACAAGAGACCCAGTACTTC | - | TRBV5-1 | - | TRBJ2-5
CASSVTGGTEAFF | TGTGCCAGCAGCGTGACAGGGGGGACTGAAGCTTTCTTT | - | TRBV2 | TRBD1 | TRBJ1-1
CASSLGRTPRTQYF | TGTGCCAGCAGCTTAGGTCGGACCCCCCGGACCCAGTACTTC | once | TRBV7-9 | - | TRBJ2-5
CASSRFSRESEKLFF | TGTGCCAGCAGCCGCTTTTCCCGAGAGAGTGAAAAACTGTTTTTT | - | TRBV7-8 | - | TRBJ1-4
CASSLEFTETQYF | TGTGCCAGCAGCCTAGAATTCACGGAGACCCAGTACTTC | - | TRBV6-1 | - | TRBJ2-5
CASSVGPDSYEQYF | TGTGCCAGCAGCGTAGGCCCAGACTCCTACGAGCAGTACTTC | - | TRBV9 | - | TRBJ2-7
CASSRQYEQYF | TGTGCCAGCAGCCGGCAGTACGAGCAGTACTTC | few | TRBV7-2 | - | TRBJ2-7
CASRTGASYNEQFF | TGTGCCAGCAGGACAGGAGCTTCCTACAATGAGCAGTTCTTC | - | TRBV27 | - | TRBJ2-1
CASRPGGGNTGELFF | TGTGCCAGCAGACCAGGGGGCGGCAACACCGGGGAGCTGTTTTTT | - | TRBV7-2 | TRBD1 | TRBJ2-2
CAWSVSGGNYGYTF | TGTGCCTGGAGTGTAAGTGGGGGCAACTATGGCTACACCTTC | few | TRBV30 | - | TRBJ1-2
CASSSQTGIEAFF | TGTGCCAGCAGTTCTCAAACGGGGATTGAAGCTTTCTTT | - | TRBV5-4 | - | TRBJ1-1
CASSLKQKETQYF | TGTGCCAGCAGCTTGAAACAGAAAGAGACCCAGTACTTC | - | TRBV5-4 | - | TRBJ2-5
CACGVTDTQYF | TGTGCCTGCGGGGTCACAGATACGCAGTATTTT | - | TRBV30 | - | TRBJ2-3
CASSPTSDTQYF | TGTGCCAGCAGCCCGACATCCGATACGCAGTATTTT | - | TRBV5-6 | - | TRBJ2-3